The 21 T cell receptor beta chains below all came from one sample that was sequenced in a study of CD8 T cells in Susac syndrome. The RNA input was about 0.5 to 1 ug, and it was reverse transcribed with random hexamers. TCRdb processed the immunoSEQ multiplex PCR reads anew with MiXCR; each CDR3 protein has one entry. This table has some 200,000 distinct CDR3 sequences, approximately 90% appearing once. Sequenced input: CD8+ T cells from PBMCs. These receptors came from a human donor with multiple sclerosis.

The CDR3 DNA reads TGTGCCACCAGTGATTTAAGCGGGAATGAGCAGTTCTTC. Translated, it gives CATSDLSGNEQFF. The chain is built from TRBV24-1 and TRBJ2-1; maybe TRBD2 (6 bases). The CDR3 length is 13 residues. V gave up 1 base and J gave up 7 bases, with 7 bases separating them. CDR1 and CDR2 from the germline V gene are KGHDR and SFDVKD.

The CDR3 region is CAWGPTGTVWAQHF. The DNA for the CDR3 is TGTGCCTGGGGACCTACAGGTACAGTTTGGGCCCAGCATTTT. V and J are TRBV30 and TRBJ1-5, with D perhaps matching TRBD1 (5 bases). Trimming stripped 5 bases from V and 11 bases from J, with 22 bases between. The CDR3 contains 14 residues. Germline V gene sequence: CDR1 GTSNPN, CDR2 SVGIG (reference sequence). The whole variable domain, remainder taken from reference TRBV30 and TRBJ1-5, is SQTIHQWPATLVQPVGSPLSLECTVEGTSNPNLYWYRQAAGRGLQLLFYSVGIGQISSEVPQNLSASRPQDRQFILSSKKLLLSDSGFYLCAWGPTGTVWAQHFGDGTRLSIL.

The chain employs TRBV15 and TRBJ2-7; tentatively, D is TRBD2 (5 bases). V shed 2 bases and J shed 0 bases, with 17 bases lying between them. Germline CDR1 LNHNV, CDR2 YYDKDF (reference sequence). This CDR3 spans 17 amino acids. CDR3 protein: CATSRRRGLADSYEQYF. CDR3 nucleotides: TGTGCCACCAGCAGACGTCGGGGATTGGCCGACTCCTACGAGCAGTACTTC.

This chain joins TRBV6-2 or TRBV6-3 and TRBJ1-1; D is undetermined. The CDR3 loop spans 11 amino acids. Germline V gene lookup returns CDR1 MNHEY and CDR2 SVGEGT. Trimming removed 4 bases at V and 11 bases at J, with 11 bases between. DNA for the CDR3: TGTGCCAGCAGTTTTACTACCGAGGCTTTCTTT. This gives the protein CASSFTTEAFF.

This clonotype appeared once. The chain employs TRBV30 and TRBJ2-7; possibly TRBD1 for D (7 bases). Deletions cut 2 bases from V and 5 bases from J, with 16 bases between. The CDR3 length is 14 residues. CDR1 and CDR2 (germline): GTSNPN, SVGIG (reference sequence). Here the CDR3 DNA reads TGTGCCTGGAGTTTCGACAGGGAGGATCACGAGCAGTACTTC. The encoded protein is CAWSFDREDHEQYF.

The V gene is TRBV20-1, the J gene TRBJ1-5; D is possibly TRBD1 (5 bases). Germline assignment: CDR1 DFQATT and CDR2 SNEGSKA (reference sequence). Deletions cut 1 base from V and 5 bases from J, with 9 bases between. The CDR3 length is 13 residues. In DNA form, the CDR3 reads TGCAGTGCTAGAGTTGCAGGGTATCAGCCCCAGCATTTT. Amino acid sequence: CSARVAGYQPQHF.

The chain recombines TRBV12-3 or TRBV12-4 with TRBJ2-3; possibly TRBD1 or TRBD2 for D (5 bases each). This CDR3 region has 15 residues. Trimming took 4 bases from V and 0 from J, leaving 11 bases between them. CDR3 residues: CASSSGDGSTDTQYF. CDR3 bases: TGTGCCAGCAGTTCCGGGGACGGTAGCACAGATACGCAGTATTTT.

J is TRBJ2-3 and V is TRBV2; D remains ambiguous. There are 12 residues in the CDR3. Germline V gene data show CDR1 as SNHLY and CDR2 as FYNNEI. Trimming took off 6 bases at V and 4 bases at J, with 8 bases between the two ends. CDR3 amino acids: CASRRTSDTQYF. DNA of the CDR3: TGTGCCAGCAGGCGGACGTCAGATACGCAGTATTTT.

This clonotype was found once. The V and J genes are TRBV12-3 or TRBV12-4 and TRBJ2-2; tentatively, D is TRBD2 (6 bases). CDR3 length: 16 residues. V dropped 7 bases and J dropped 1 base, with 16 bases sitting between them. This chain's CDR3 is CASTQGPGVNTGELFF. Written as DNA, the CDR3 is TGTGCCAGCACCCAAGGTCCGGGGGTGAACACCGGGGAGCTGTTTTTT.

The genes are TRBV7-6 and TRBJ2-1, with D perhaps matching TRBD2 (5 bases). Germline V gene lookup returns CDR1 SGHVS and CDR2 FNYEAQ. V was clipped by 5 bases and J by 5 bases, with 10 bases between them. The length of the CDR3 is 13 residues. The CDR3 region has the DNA TGTGCCAGCAGCCCCTCCGGGAACAATGAGCAGTTCTTC. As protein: CASSPSGNNEQFF.

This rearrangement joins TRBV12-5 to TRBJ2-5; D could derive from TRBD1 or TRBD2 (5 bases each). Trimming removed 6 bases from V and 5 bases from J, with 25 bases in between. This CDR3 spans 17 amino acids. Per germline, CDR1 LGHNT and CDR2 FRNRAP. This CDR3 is CASGLGGGEGLRETQYF. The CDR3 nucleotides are TGTGCTAGTGGCCTTGGAGGAGGCGAGGGGTTAAGGGAGACCCAGTACTTC.

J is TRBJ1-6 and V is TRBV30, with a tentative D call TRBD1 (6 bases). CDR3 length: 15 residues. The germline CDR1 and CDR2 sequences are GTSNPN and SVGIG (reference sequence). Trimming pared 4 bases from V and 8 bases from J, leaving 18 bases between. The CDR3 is CAWMTKEQGDSPLHF. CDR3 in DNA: TGTGCCTGGATGACCAAGGAACAGGGAGATTCACCCCTCCACTTT.

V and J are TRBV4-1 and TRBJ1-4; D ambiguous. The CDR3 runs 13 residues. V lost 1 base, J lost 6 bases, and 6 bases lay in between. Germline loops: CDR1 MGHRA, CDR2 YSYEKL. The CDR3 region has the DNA TGCGCCAGCAGCCAAGGACTCGATGAAAAACTGTTTTTT. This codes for CASSQGLDEKLFF.

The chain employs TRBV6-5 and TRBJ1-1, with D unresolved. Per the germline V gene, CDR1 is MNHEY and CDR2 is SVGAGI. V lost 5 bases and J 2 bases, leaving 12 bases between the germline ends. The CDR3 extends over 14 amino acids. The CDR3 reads CASSPSHTNTEAFF. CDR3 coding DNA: TGTGCCAGCAGTCCCTCACACACTAACACTGAAGCTTTCTTT.

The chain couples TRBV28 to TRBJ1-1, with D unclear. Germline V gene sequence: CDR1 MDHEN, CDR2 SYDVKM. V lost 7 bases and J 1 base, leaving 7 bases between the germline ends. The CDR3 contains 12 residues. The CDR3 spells CASTPGNTEAFF. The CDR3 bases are TGTGCCAGCACCCCTGGGAACACTGAAGCTTTCTTT. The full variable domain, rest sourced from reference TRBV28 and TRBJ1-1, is DVKVTQSSRYLVKRTGEKVFLECVQDMDHENMFWYRQDPGLGLRLIYFSYDVKMKEKGDIPEGYSVSREKKERFSLILESASTNQTSMYLCASTPGNTEAFFGQGTRLTVV.

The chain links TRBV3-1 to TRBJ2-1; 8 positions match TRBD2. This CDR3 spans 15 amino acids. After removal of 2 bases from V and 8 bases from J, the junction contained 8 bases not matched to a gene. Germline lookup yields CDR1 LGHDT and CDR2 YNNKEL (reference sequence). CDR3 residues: CASSQPAGEGHEQFF. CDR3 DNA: TGTGCCAGCAGCCAACCAGCGGGAGAGGGTCATGAGCAGTTCTTC.

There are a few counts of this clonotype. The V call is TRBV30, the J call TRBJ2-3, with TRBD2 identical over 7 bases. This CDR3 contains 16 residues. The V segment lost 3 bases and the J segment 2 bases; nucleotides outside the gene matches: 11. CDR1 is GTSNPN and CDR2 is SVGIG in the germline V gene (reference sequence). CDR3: CAWSNDPGLTTDTQYF. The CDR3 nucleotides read TGTGCCTGGAGCAACGACCCGGGACTAACCACAGATACGCAGTATTTT.

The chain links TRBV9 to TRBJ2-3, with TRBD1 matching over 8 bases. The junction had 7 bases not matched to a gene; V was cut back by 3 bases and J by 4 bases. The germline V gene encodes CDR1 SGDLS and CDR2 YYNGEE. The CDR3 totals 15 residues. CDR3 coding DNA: TGTGCCAGCAGCGGATCAGGGGGCCCCTCAGATACGCAGTATTTT. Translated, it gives CASSGSGGPSDTQYF.

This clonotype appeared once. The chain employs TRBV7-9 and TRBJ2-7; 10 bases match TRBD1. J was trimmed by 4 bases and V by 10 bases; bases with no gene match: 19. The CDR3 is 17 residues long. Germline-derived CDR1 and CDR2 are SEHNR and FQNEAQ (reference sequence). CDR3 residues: CATFTFSPGQGTYEQYF. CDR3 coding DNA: TGTGCCACCTTCACCTTCTCCCCGGGACAGGGGACGTACGAGCAGTACTTC.

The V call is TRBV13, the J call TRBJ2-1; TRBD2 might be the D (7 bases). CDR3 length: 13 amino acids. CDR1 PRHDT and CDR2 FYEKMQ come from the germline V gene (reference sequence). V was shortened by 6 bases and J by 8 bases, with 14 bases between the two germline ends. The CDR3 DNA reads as TGTGCCAGCAGTCGTGGGGGGGCCCATGAGCAGTTCTTC. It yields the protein CASSRGGAHEQFF.

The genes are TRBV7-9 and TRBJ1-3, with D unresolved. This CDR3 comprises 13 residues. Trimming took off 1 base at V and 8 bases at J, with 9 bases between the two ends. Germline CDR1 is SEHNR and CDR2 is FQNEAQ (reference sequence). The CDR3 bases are TGTGCCAGCAGCTTAGTACCCCCAGACACCATATATTTT. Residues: CASSLVPPDTIYF.